This T cell receptor (beta chain) was observed in a study of shared clonotypes between healthy human individuals. This CDR3 contains 14 residues. CDR1 is SEHNR and CDR2 is FQNEAQ in the germline V gene (reference sequence). V lost 3 bases to trimming and J lost 6 bases, with 14 bases between them. The assay was carried out at the deep level. Generated by immunoSEQ multiplex PCR, the TCRdb table keeps only in-frame clones and is missing some. Of a few million clones detected, more than 85% appear once; the ten largest clones hold 0.39%. Study results and limitations: Clonotypes which were not shared had lower generation probabilities than clonotypes that all four donors shared. Sharing across four donors was highest in naive CD4 (around 5%) and lowest in memory CD8 (0.4%).

With regard to this clone: Its antigen is unknown.

There were no recent acute infections or vaccinations among the donors, who were healthy HIV-negative adults. Sequencing was performed on naive CD4+ T cells from PBMCs. As for subset: CD45RA+ positively selected. The chain uses TRBV7-9 and TRBJ1-1, with D possibly matching TRBD1 (6 bases). This receptor was obtained from a man aged 18 to 29 in good health. Some clones in this sample may be carry-over from other donors' samples. In DNA form, the CDR3 reads TGTGCCAGCAGCTTCTCACAGGGTTTCTCTGAAGCTTTCTTT. Encoded protein: CASSFSQGFSEAFF.